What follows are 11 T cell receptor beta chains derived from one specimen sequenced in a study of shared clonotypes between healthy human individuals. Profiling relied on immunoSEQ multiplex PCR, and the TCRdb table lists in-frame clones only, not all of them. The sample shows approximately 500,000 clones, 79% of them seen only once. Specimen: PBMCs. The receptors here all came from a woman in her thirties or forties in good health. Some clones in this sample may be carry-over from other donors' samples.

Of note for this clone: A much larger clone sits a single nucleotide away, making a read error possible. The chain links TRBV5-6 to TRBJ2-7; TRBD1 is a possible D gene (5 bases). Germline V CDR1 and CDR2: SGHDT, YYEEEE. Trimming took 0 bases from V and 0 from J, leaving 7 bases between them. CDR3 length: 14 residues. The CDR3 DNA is TGTGCCAGCAGCTTGGACAGGAACTCCTACGAGCAGTACTTC. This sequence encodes CASSLDRNSYEQYF.

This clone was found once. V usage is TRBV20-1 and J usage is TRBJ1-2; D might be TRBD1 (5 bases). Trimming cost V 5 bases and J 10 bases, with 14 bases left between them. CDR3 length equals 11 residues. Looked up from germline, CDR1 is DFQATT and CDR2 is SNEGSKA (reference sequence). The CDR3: CSALDRDPYTF. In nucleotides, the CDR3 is TGCAGTGCTTTAGACCGGGACCCCTACACCTTC.

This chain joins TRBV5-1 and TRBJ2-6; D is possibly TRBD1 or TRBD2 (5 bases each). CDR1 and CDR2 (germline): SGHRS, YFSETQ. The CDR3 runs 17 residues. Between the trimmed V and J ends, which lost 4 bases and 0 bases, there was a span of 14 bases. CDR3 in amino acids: CASSPDWDPSGANVLTF. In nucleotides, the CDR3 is TGCGCCAGCAGCCCCGACTGGGACCCCTCTGGGGCCAACGTCCTGACTTTC.

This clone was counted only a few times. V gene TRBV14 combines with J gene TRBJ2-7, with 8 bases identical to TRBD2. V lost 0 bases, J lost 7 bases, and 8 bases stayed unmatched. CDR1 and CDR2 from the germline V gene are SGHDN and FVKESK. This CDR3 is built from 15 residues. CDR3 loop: CASSQDWGTRVEQYF. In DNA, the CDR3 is TGTGCCAGCAGCCAAGATTGGGGGACTAGGGTGGAGCAGTACTTC.

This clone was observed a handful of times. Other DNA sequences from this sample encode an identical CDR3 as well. CDR3 nucleotides: TGTGCCTGGAGGGGGGACAGGGGGCCGGACACCGGGGAGCTGTTTTTT. Protein sequence: CAWRGDRGPDTGELFF. The chain is built from TRBV30 and TRBJ2-2; 12 bases fit TRBD1. The ends lost 3 bases at V and 3 bases at J; junction bases unmatched: 5. This CDR3 contains 16 residues. Germline values: CDR1 GTSNPN, CDR2 SVGIG (reference sequence). The full variable domain, its missing parts supplied by reference TRBV30 and TRBJ2-2, is SQTIHQWPATLVQPVGSPLSLECTVEGTSNPNLYWYRQAAGRGLQLLFYSVGIGQISSEVPQNLSASRPQDRQFILSSKKLLLSDSGFYLCAWRGDRGPDTGELFFGEGSRLTVL.

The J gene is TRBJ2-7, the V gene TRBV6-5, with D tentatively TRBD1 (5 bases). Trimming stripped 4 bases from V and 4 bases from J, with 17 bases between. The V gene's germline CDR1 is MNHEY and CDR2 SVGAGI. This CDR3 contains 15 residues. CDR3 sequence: CASSSIGAGRYEQYF. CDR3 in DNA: TGTGCCAGCAGTTCTATTGGAGCAGGGCGGTACGAGCAGTACTTC.

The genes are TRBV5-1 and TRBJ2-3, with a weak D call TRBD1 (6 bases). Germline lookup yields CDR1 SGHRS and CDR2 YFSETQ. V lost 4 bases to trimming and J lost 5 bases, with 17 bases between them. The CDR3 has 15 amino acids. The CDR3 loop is CASSTRQGSKDTQYF. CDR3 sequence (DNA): TGCGCCAGCAGCACCCGTCAGGGGTCCAAAGATACGCAGTATTTT.

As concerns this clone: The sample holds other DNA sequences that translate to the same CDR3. The CDR3 is CASSPSTDTQYF. DNA of the CDR3: TGTGCCAGCAGCCCTAGCACAGATACGCAGTATTTT. The gene calls are TRBV5-4 and TRBJ2-3, with D unresolved. This CDR3 contains 12 residues. The V gene's germline CDR1 is SGHNT and CDR2 YYREEE (reference sequence). Trimming left V 4 bases short and J 0 bases short, with 3 bases between.

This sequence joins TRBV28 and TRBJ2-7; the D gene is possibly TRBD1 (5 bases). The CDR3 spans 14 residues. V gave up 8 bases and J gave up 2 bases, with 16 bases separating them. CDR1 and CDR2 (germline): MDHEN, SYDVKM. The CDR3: CASHDSSSPYEQYF. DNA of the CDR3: TGTGCCAGCCACGACAGTAGTTCCCCCTACGAGCAGTACTTC. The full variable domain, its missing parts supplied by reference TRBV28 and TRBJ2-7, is DVKVTQSSRYLVKRTGEKVFLECVQDMDHENMFWYRQDPGLGLRLIYFSYDVKMKEKGDIPEGYSVSREKKERFSLILESASTNQTSMYLCASHDSSSPYEQYFGPGTRLTVT.

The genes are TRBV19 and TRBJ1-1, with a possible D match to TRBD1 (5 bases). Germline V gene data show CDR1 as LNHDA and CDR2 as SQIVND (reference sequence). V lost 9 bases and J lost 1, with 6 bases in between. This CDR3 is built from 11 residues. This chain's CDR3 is CARRGNTEAFF. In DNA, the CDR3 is TGTGCCAGGAGGGGGAACACTGAAGCTTTCTTT.

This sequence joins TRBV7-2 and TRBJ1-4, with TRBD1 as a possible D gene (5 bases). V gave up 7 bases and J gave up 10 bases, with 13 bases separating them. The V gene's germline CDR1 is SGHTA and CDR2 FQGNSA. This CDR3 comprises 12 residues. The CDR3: CASTYSGGKLFF. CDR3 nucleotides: TGTGCCAGCACCTACTCCGGGGGAAAACTGTTTTTT.